The 30 T cell receptor beta chains below were found in one sample sequenced in a study of cytomegalovirus exposure and HLA in healthy donors. This PCR relied on a set of 60 Vbeta primers and 13 Jbeta primers. Assay: immunoSEQ multiplex PCR; the TCRdb copy retains only in-frame clones and omits some. The table lists around 100,000 clones, roughly 80% of them singletons. Sequenced material: PBMCs. The receptors derive from a man aged 30-40 years in good health and CMV-seropositive.

This chain uses TRBV4-1 with TRBJ2-1; a possible D gene is TRBD2 (5 bases). V dropped 6 bases and J dropped 8 bases, with 20 bases sitting between them. CDR3 length equals 15 residues. Germline V gene sequence: CDR1 MGHRA, CDR2 YSYEKL. The CDR3: CASRNRVYMDYEQFF. The CDR3, as DNA: TGCGCCAGCAGAAACCGGGTCTACATGGACTATGAGCAGTTCTTC.

The chain couples TRBV5-6 to TRBJ2-1; D gene ambiguous. The CDR3 has 17 residues. CDR1 and CDR2 (germline): SGHDT, YYEEEE. The V gene lost 0 bases and the J gene lost 4 bases, with 17 bases spanning the gap. The chain's CDR3 is CASSLGENPPNYNEQFF. The CDR3 DNA is TGTGCCAGCAGCTTGGGCGAGAACCCCCCAAATTACAATGAGCAGTTCTTC.

The chain carries TRBV7-8 and TRBJ2-1, with 9 nucleotides matching TRBD2. V was clipped by 0 bases and J by 10 bases; unmatched bases: 10. The germline CDR1 and CDR2 sequences are SGHVS and FQNEAQ. The length of the CDR3 is 16 residues. The CDR3 protein is CASSLALGGGAGEQFF. Here the CDR3 DNA reads TGTGCCAGCAGCTTAGCGCTAGGCGGGGGGGCGGGGGAGCAGTTCTTC.

The CDR3 is CASSRVDRNTEAFF. CDR3 bases: TGTGCCAGCAGCCGAGTGGACAGGAACACTGAAGCTTTCTTT. The rearrangement links TRBV4-2 to TRBJ1-1; a weak D match, TRBD1 (6 bases). Germline values: CDR1 LGHNA, CDR2 YNFKEQ. V gave up 4 bases and J gave up 1 base, with 10 bases separating them. CDR3 size: 14 residues.

The gene calls are TRBV19 and TRBJ1-4, with D possibly TRBD1 on 6 matching bases. V gave up 6 bases and J gave up 8 bases, with 13 bases separating them. This CDR3 contains 13 residues. The germline V gene has CDR1 LNHDA and CDR2 SQIVND (reference sequence). CDR3 region: CASRIAGVEKLFF. Written as DNA, the CDR3 is TGTGCCAGTAGAATCGCAGGGGTCGAAAAACTGTTTTTT.

This clone appeared a single time. The CDR3 spells CASSSIFLAGLGDTQYF. CDR3 nucleotide sequence: TGTGCCAGCAGCTCCATATTCCTAGCGGGATTGGGGGATACGCAGTATTTT. J is TRBJ2-3 and V is TRBV11-3; TRBD2 matches at 9 bases. Germline values: CDR1 SGHNT, CDR2 YENEEA. The CDR3 runs to 17 residues. V dropped 4 bases and J dropped 6; count of bases not matched to a gene: 14.

The rearrangement links TRBV2 to TRBJ2-1; TRBD1 matches 8 bases. Unmatched junction bases numbered 4, after V lost 6 bases and J lost 0 bases. CDR1 and CDR2 (germline): SNHLY, FYNNEI. The CDR3 has 15 amino acids. The CDR3 protein is CASSRDRYSYNEQFF. The CDR3 DNA sequence: TGTGCCAGCAGCAGGGACAGGTACTCCTACAATGAGCAGTTCTTC. Full variable domain (outside the CDR3, taken from reference TRBV2 and TRBJ2-1): EPEVTQTPSHQVTQMGQEVILRCVPISNHLYFYWYRQILGQKVEFLVSFYNNEISEKSEIFDDQFSVERPDGSNFTLKIRSTKLEDSAMYFCASSRDRYSYNEQFFGPGTRLTVL.

The chain recombines TRBV27 with TRBJ1-5; D is unresolved. V shed 4 bases and J shed 0 bases, with 7 bases lying between them. Germline V lookup: CDR1 MNHEY, CDR2 SMNVEV (reference sequence). The CDR3 consists of 14 residues. Written as DNA, the CDR3 is TGTGCCAGCAGTTCTTTGTATAGCAATCAGCCCCAGCATTTT. Amino acid sequence: CASSSLYSNQPQHF.

The V call is TRBV5-6, the J call TRBJ1-6; D call uncertain. The germline V and J ends were trimmed by 1 base and 10 bases, with 12 bases remaining between them. Germline CDR1 is SGHDT and CDR2 is YYEEEE. This CDR3 contains 14 residues. CDR3 amino acids: CASSLQAMYSPLHF. The DNA for the CDR3 is TGTGCCAGCAGCTTGCAAGCAATGTACTCACCCCTCCACTTT.

The chain combines TRBV5-1 with TRBJ2-7; 11 bases are shared with TRBD2. The CDR3 totals 14 residues. J was trimmed by 2 bases and V by 4 bases; bases with no gene match: 2. CDR1 and CDR2 (germline): SGHRS, YFSETQ. DNA of the CDR3: TGCGCCAGCAGCACGACTAGCGGGGCCTACGAGCAGTACTTC. It specifies CASSTTSGAYEQYF.

The rearrangement uses TRBV9 and TRBJ2-5; tentative D call: TRBD2 (5 bases). The length of the CDR3 is 15 residues. V was cut by 0 bases and J by 2 bases, with 11 bases left in between. Germline V gives CDR1 SGDLS, CDR2 YYNGEE. As DNA, the CDR3 is TGTGCCAGCAGCGTAGGAGGGATAGAACAAGAGACCCAGTACTTC. Protein product: CASSVGGIEQETQYF.

This sequence joins TRBV29-1 and TRBJ2-5, with a weak D call TRBD2 (5 bases). The germline V and J ends were trimmed by 1 base and 2 bases, with 8 bases remaining between them. Germline values: CDR1 SQVTM, CDR2 ANQGSEA. The CDR3 consists of 13 residues. CDR3 bases: TGCAGCGTTGAAGCGGACTTACAAGAGACCCAGTACTTC. Translating gives CSVEADLQETQYF.

This clone was detected only a few times. This chain connects TRBV6-1 to TRBJ1-1; D possibly corresponds to TRBD1 (5 bases). Germline V CDR1 and CDR2: MNHNS, SASEGT. The CDR3 spans 15 residues. V lost 2 bases to trimming and J lost 0 bases, with 10 bases between them. CDR3 amino acids: CASSEFSGLNTEAFF. CDR3 in DNA: TGTGCCAGCAGTGAATTCTCAGGGTTGAACACTGAAGCTTTCTTT.

This clone has only one observation. The sample has other DNA sequences that encode this CDR3 too. The chain combines TRBV6-1 with TRBJ2-7, with D uncertain. This CDR3 spans 13 amino acids. Germline V lookup: CDR1 MNHNS, CDR2 SASEGT. Deletions cut 0 bases from V and 4 bases from J, with 7 bases between. CDR3 residues: CASSEAGIYEQYV. In nucleotides, the CDR3 is TGTGCCAGCAGTGAAGCGGGCATATACGAGCAGTACGTC.

The chain couples TRBV2 to TRBJ2-1, with 11 positions matching TRBD2. This CDR3 has 15 amino acids. Per germline, CDR1 SNHLY and CDR2 FYNNEI. J lost 8 bases, V lost 5 bases, and 8 bases had no gene match. CDR3 in amino acids: CASSRRLAGIDEQFF. CDR3 DNA sequence: TGTGCCAGCAGTAGAAGACTAGCGGGAATCGATGAGCAGTTCTTC.

The chain uses TRBV7-9 and TRBJ2-7; TRBD1 might be the D (6 bases). The CDR3 runs to 12 residues. The germline V and J ends were trimmed by 5 bases and 4 bases, with 9 bases remaining between them. CDR1 is SEHNR and CDR2 is FQNEAQ in the germline V gene (reference sequence). CDR3 loop: CASSNQGYEQYF. CDR3 bases: TGTGCCAGCAGCAACCAGGGGTACGAGCAGTACTTC.

The chain has TRBV28 and TRBJ1-1; D is possibly TRBD1 (5 bases). The germline gives CDR1 MDHEN, CDR2 SYDVKM. This CDR3 spans 13 amino acids. Trimming pared 8 bases from V and 4 bases from J, leaving 14 bases between. In DNA form, the CDR3 reads TGTGCCAGCGGGGGGGGGATGCGCACTGAAGCTTTCTTT. This sequence encodes CASGGGMRTEAFF.

V gene TRBV6-5 combines with J gene TRBJ1-4; a possible D gene is TRBD1 (6 bases). Germline loops: CDR1 MNHEY, CDR2 SVGAGI. This CDR3 has 15 amino acids. Trimming shortened V by 5 bases and J by 0 bases, and 10 bases separated the two germline ends. CDR3 bases: TGTGCCAGCAGTAGAAGGACAGCAACTAATGAAAAACTGTTTTTT. Its translation is CASSRRTATNEKLFF.

The sample holds one count of this clone. The chain carries TRBV28 and TRBJ2-3, with TRBD2 matching 10 bases. The CDR3 runs to 19 residues. The germline V gene encodes CDR1 MDHEN and CDR2 SYDVKM. V shed 3 bases and J 3 bases; nucleotides not matched to a gene: 15. The DNA for the CDR3 is TGTGCCAGCAGTTTGAACGGGTGGGAGCGGGAGGGCCGGACAGATACGCAGTATTTT. Translated, it gives CASSLNGWEREGRTDTQYF.

V and J are TRBV5-6 and TRBJ1-1; 9 bases match TRBD1. The CDR3 covers 14 residues. The germline gives CDR1 SGHDT, CDR2 YYEEEE. V lost 2 bases to trimming and J lost 4 bases; unmatched junction nucleotides: 3. In nucleotides, the CDR3 is TGTGCCAGCAGCTTAACAGGGGGCGTCACTGAAGCTTTCTTT. It encodes CASSLTGGVTEAFF. Full variable domain (remainder filled in from reference TRBV5-6 and TRBJ1-1): DAGVTQSPTHLIKTRGQQVTLRCSPKSGHDTVSWYQQALGQGPQFIFQYYEEEERQRGNFPDRFSGHQFPNYSSELNVNALLLGDSALYLCASSLTGGVTEAFFGQGTRLTVV.

In this sample, this clone turned up a few times. Other nucleotide sequences from this sample produce the same CDR3. J is TRBJ2-5 and V is TRBV19; D is perhaps TRBD1 (6 bases). The germline gives CDR1 LNHDA, CDR2 SQIVND (reference sequence). The CDR3 is 13 amino acids. The V and J ends lost 3 bases and 5 bases respectively, with 10 bases between them. DNA of the CDR3: TGTGCCAGTAGTATCAGGGGAAGCGAGACCCAGTACTTC. This codes for CASSIRGSETQYF.

The CDR3 loop is CAILPAGPQPKNTEAFF. The CDR3 DNA is TGTGCCATCCTTCCCGCGGGGCCTCAGCCCAAAAACACTGAAGCTTTCTTT. This chain joins TRBV10-3 and TRBJ1-1; D is perhaps TRBD1 (5 bases). Germline CDR1 ENHRY, CDR2 SYGVKD. Trimming stripped 8 bases from V and 2 bases from J, with 24 bases between. The CDR3 has 17 residues.

The chain employs TRBV7-2 and TRBJ2-7; TRBD2 matches 8 bases. The CDR3 is made up of 15 amino acids. J was trimmed by 2 bases and V by 4 bases; bases with no gene match: 7. CDR1 and CDR2 (germline): SGHTA, FQGNSA. In nucleotides, the CDR3 is TGTGCCAGCAGCTCTCAGCGGGGGCTGACCTACGAGCAGTACTTC. It encodes CASSSQRGLTYEQYF.

This clone was recorded once. J is TRBJ1-3 and V is TRBV5-1; D may be TRBD1 (5 bases). The CDR3 length is 14 residues. Trimming took off 0 bases at V and 5 bases at J, with 9 bases between the two ends. The germline gives CDR1 SGHRS, CDR2 YFSETQ. The CDR3 region has the DNA TGCGCCAGCAGCTTGGGACAGACCCGAAACACCATATATTTT. Protein: CASSLGQTRNTIYF.

The chain recombines TRBV7-2 with TRBJ2-4, with D perhaps assigned TRBD1 or TRBD2 (6 bases each). The V end was cut by 5 bases, the J end by 8 bases, with 13 bases between. Per germline, CDR1 SGHTA and CDR2 FQGNSA. The CDR3 loop spans 13 amino acids. CDR3 residues: CASSLGGGDIQYF. DNA of the CDR3: TGTGCCAGCAGCCTAGGAGGGGGAGACATTCAGTACTTC.

The CDR3 reads CASSRLGQNYGYTF. CDR3 nucleotides: TGTGCCAGCAGCCGCTTGGGACAGAACTATGGCTACACCTTC. The V gene is TRBV7-6, the J gene TRBJ1-2; the match to TRBD1 covers 7 bases. The germline CDR1 and CDR2 sequences are SGHVS and FNYEAQ. V was pared by 5 bases and J by 2 bases, with 5 bases of the junction left unmatched. The CDR3 is 14 amino acids. The whole variable domain, filled in from reference TRBV7-6 and TRBJ1-2, reads GAGVSQSPRYKVTKRGQDVALRCDPISGHVSLYWYRQALGQGPEFLTYFNYEAQQDKSGLPNDRFSAERPEGSISTLTIQRTEQRDSAMYRCASSRLGQNYGYTFGSGTRLTVV.

This clone was picked up a small number of times. This chain joins TRBV7-8 and TRBJ1-4; D possibly corresponds to TRBD1 (5 bases). The CDR3 sequence is 15 residues long. Germline V CDR1 and CDR2: SGHVS, FQNEAQ. V was pared by 0 bases and J by 8 bases, with 13 bases between. This chain's CDR3 is CASSLAPGREEKLFF. CDR3 nucleotides: TGTGCCAGCAGCTTAGCGCCGGGACGGGAGGAAAAACTGTTTTTT.

The rearrangement joins TRBV7-2 to TRBJ2-7, with 7 bases aligning to TRBD2. The CDR3 consists of 14 residues. J gave up 6 bases and V 3 bases, and 8 bases lay outside the gene matches. Germline V gene data show CDR1 as SGHTA and CDR2 as FQGNSA. This CDR3 reads CASSLQRGFAEQYF. CDR3 coding DNA: TGTGCCAGCAGCTTGCAGCGGGGATTCGCCGAGCAGTACTTC. The variable domain in full, with the rest retrieved from reference TRBV7-2 and TRBJ2-7, is GAGVSQSPSNKVTEKGKDVELRCDPISGHTALYWYRQSLGQGLEFLIYFQGNSAPDKSGLPSDRFSAERTGGSVSTLTIQRTQQEDSAVYLCASSLQRGFAEQYFGPGTRLTVT.

This clone has just one count. This chain connects TRBV2 to TRBJ2-7; TRBD1 agrees at 9 bases. J was trimmed by 3 bases and V by 4 bases; bases with no gene match: 10. The CDR3 has 16 amino acids. Germline V gives CDR1 SNHLY, CDR2 FYNNEI. DNA for the CDR3: TGTGCCAGCAGTGCTTGGGGACAGGGCTTCGACTACGAGCAGTACTTC. Encoded protein: CASSAWGQGFDYEQYF.

The rearrangement uses TRBV6-1 and TRBJ2-2; D may be TRBD1 (6 bases). Per the germline V gene, CDR1 is MNHNS and CDR2 is SASEGT. V lost 5 bases and J 3 bases, leaving 10 bases between the germline ends. The CDR3 has 14 residues. The CDR3 is CASSFRGDTGELFF. In nucleotides, the CDR3 is TGTGCCAGCAGTTTCAGGGGCGACACCGGGGAGCTGTTTTTT.